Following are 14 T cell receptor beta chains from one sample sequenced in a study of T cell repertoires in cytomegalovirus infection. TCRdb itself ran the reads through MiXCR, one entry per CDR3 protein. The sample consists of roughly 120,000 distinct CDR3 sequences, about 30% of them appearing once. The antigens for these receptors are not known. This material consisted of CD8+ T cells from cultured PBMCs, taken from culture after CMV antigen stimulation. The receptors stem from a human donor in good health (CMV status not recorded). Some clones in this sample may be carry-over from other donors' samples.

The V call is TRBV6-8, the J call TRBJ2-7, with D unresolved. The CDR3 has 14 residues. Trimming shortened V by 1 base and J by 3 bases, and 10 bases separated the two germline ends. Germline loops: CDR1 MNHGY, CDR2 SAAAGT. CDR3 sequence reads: CASSYWRLSYEQYF. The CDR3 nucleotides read TGTGCCAGCAGTTACTGGCGACTGAGCTACGAGCAGTACTTC.

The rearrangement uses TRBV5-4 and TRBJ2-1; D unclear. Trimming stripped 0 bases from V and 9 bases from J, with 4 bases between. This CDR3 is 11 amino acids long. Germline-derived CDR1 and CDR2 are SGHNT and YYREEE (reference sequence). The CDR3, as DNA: TGTGCCAGCAGCTTGGGGCGTGAGCAGTTCTTC. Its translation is CASSLGREQFF.

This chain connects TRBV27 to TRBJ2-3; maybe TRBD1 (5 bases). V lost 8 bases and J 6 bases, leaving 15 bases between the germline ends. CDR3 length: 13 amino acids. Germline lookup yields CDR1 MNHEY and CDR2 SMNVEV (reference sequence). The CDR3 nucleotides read TGTGCCAGCGGGGCCGGGCTGAGGGATACGCAGTATTTT. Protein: CASGAGLRDTQYF.

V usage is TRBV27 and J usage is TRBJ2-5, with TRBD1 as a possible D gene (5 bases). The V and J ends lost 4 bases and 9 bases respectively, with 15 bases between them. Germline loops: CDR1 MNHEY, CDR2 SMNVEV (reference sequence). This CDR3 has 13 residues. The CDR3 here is CASSWTQETAQYF. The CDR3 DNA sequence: TGTGCCAGCAGTTGGACACAAGAGACGGCCCAGTACTTC.

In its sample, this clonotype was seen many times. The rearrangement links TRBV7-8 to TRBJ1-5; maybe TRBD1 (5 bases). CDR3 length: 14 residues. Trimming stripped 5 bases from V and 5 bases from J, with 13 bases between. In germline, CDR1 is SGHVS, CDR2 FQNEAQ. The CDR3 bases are TGTGCCAGCAGCGGGACCGCTGGCTATCAGCCCCAGCATTTT. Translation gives CASSGTAGYQPQHF.

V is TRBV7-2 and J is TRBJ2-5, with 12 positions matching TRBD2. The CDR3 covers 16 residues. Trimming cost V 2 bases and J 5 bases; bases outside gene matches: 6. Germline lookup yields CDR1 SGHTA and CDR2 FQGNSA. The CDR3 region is CASSLKLAGGPETQYF. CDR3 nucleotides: TGTGCCAGCAGCTTAAAGCTAGCGGGGGGGCCGGAGACCCAGTACTTC.

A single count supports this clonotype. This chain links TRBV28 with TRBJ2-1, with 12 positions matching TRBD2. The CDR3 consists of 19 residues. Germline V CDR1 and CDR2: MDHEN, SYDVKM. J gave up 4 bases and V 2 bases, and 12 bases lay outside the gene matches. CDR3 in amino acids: CASSLITLAGGPRYNEQFF. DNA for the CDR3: TGTGCCAGCAGTTTAATAACTCTAGCGGGGGGGCCGAGGTACAATGAGCAGTTCTTC.

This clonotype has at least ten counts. The CDR3 here is CASSLPAGRTDTQYF. CDR3 DNA sequence: TGTGCCAGCAGTTTACCGGCAGGTCGCACAGATACGCAGTATTTT. The rearrangement joins TRBV28 to TRBJ2-3; D not certain. The ends were cut back, 2 bases at V and 1 base at J, with 10 bases in the middle. From germline, CDR1 is MDHEN and CDR2 SYDVKM. The CDR3 spans 15 residues.

The CDR3: CATSRDLGDRVTGELFF. The CDR3 DNA reads as TGTGCCACCAGCAGAGATCTGGGGGACAGGGTGACCGGGGAGCTGTTTTTT. The V and J genes are TRBV15 and TRBJ2-2, with 9 bases fitting TRBD1. Unmatched junction bases numbered 7, after V lost 0 bases and J lost 5 bases. Germline loops: CDR1 LNHNV, CDR2 YYDKDF (reference sequence). CDR3 size: 17 residues. Complete variable domain (other parts from reference TRBV15 and TRBJ2-2): DAMVIQNPRYQVTQFGKPVTLSCSQTLNHNVMYWYQQKSSQAPKLLFHYYDKDFNNEADTPDNFQSRRPNTSFCFLDIRSPGLGDTAMYLCATSRDLGDRVTGELFFGEGSRLTVL.

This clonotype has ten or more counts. The CDR3 DNA is TGTGCCAGCAGTTTCTGGGACAGGGCCAACACCGGGGAGCTGTTTTTT. Residues: CASSFWDRANTGELFF. J is TRBJ2-2 and V is TRBV12-3 or TRBV12-4; TRBD1 aligns across 9 bases. The CDR3 contains 16 residues. V was clipped by 3 bases and J by 2 bases; unmatched bases: 4.

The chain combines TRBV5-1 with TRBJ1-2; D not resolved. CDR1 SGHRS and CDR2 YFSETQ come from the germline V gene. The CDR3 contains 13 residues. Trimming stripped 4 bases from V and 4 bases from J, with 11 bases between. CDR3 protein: CASSQDGSYGYTF. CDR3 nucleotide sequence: TGCGCCAGCAGCCAGGACGGGAGCTATGGCTACACCTTC.

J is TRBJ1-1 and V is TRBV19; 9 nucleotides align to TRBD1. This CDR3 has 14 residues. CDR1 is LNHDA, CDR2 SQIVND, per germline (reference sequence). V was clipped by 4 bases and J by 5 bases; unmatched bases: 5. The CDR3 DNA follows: TGTGCCAGTAGTAAGACAGGGGGTAGAACTGAAGCTTTCTTT. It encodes CASSKTGGRTEAFF.

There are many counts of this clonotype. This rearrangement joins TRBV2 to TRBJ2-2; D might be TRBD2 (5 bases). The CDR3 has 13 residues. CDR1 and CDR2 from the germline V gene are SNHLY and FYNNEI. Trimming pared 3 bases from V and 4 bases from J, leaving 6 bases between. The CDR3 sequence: CASSDGLTGELFF. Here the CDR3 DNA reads TGTGCCAGCAGTGACGGACTCACCGGGGAGCTGTTTTTT.

CDR3 amino acids: CASSPRDGTDTQYF. The CDR3 DNA reads TGTGCCAGCAGTCCCAGGGACGGCACAGATACGCAGTATTTT. The V gene is TRBV12-3 or TRBV12-4, the J gene TRBJ2-3; either TRBD1 or TRBD2 may fit D (5 bases each). Trimming took 5 bases from V and 1 from J, leaving 10 bases between them. This CDR3 has 14 residues.